This T cell receptor beta chain originates from a study of T cells in Graves' hyperthyroidism and ophthalmopathy. The overall study: Prior to any treatment, at the point of initial diagnosis, peripheral blood was collected.

This clonotype was recorded many times. What it binds is unknown. This sample holds PBMCs from 10 ml fresh peripheral blood. Using RNA transcripts as the source, TCR beta CDR3 regions were amplified. The TCR CDR3 first-round RT-PCR relied on the HTBI primer set. TCRdb analysed the multiplex PCR reads with MiXCR anew, one entry per CDR3 protein. The sample carries under 350,000 distinct CDR3 sequences, about a sixth recorded once. Per the germline V gene, CDR1 is MNHEY and CDR2 is SMNVEV (reference sequence). V lost 3 bases to trimming and J lost 10 bases; unmatched junction nucleotides: 8. The CDR3 runs 13 residues. The study, taken as a whole, reports: The model made its ophthalmopathy prediction, and onset followed a median around 6.5 months later. Most expanded thyroid clonotypes above 0.001 recurred in blood.

The sequence was obtained from a woman in her sixties or seventies with Graves' ophthalmopathy. This chain links TRBV27 with TRBJ1-1; 7 bases align to TRBD1. Material: blood. The DNA of the CDR3 is TGTGCCAGCAGTTTGACAGGGTCTTACGGAGCTTTCTTT. Protein: CASSLTGSYGAFF.